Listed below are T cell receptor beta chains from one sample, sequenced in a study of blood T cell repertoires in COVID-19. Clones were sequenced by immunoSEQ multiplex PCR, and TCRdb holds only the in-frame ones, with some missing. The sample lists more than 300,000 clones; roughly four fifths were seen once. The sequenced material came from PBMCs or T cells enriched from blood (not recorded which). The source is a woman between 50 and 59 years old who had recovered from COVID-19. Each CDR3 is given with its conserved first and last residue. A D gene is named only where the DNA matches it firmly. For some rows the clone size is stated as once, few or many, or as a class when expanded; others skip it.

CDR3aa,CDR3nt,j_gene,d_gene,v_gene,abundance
CASSHRQGAGEKLFF,TGTGCCAGCAGCCACCGACAGGGGGCAGGTGAAAAACTGTTTTTT,TRBJ1-4,TRBD1,TRBV5-5,.
CASSSEVGNEQFF,TGTGCCAGCAGCTCAGAGGTCGGAAATGAGCAGTTCTTC,TRBJ2-1,.,TRBV7-8,.
CAWSVRRETQYF,TGTGCCTGGAGTGTACGGCGGGAGACCCAGTACTTC,TRBJ2-5,.,TRBV30,.
CAWSVQEGRNIQYF,TGTGCCTGGAGTGTACAAGAGGGGAGGAACATTCAGTACTTC,TRBJ2-4,.,TRBV30,few
CASSGTGAYGYTF,TGTGCCAGCAGCGGGACAGGGGCCTATGGCTACACCTTC,TRBJ1-2,TRBD1,TRBV5-6,.
CASSPGGNTIYF,TGCGCCAGCAGCCCGGGGGGAAACACCATATATTTT,TRBJ1-3,.,TRBV4-1,.
CASSPGGGGVYGYTF,TGTGCCAGCAGCCCAGGCGGGGGGGGCGTCTATGGCTACACCTTC,TRBJ1-2,.,TRBV7-2,.
CASSLGTDNQPQHF,TGTGCCAGCAGCCTAGGGACAGATAATCAGCCCCAGCATTTT,TRBJ1-5,TRBD1,TRBV16,.
CASSLLFPDTQYF,TGTGCCAGCAGCTTATTATTCCCAGATACGCAGTATTTT,TRBJ2-3,.,TRBV11-2,.
CASSPATRQGGTEAFF,TGTGCCAGCTCACCCGCGACACGTCAGGGGGGCACTGAAGCTTTCTTT,TRBJ1-1,TRBD1,TRBV18,.
CASTWAGEYNEQFF,TGTGCCAGCACCTGGGCAGGGGAGTACAATGAGCAGTTCTTC,TRBJ2-1,.,TRBV28,.
CASSWGDSYEQYF,TGTGCCAGCAGCTGGGGGGACTCCTACGAGCAGTACTTC,TRBJ2-7,.,TRBV5-6,.
CASSQSSGNTIYF,TGTGCCAGCAGCCAGAGCTCTGGAAACACCATATATTTT,TRBJ1-3,.,TRBV3-1/TRBV3-2,.
CASSLTQNPGYNEQFF,TGTGCCAGCAGCTTAACGCAAAACCCCGGCTACAATGAGCAGTTCTTC,TRBJ2-1,.,TRBV7-3,.
CASSASHTQYF,TGTGCCAGTAGTGCGTCGCATACGCAGTATTTT,TRBJ2-3,.,TRBV19,few
CASSQTSNTGELFF,TGTGCCAGCAGCCAAACTAGCAACACCGGGGAGCTGTTTTTT,TRBJ2-2,.,TRBV4-2,few
CASSYDAGGSGYTF,TGTGCCAGCAGTTACGATGCAGGGGGTAGTGGCTACACCTTC,TRBJ1-2,TRBD1,TRBV6-5,.
CASRITGGPWGYTF,TGTGCCAGCAGAATAACAGGGGGCCCTTGGGGCTACACCTTC,TRBJ1-2,TRBD1,TRBV27,.
CASSQNRDGEAFF,TGTGCCAGCAGCCAAAACAGGGACGGCGAAGCTTTCTTT,TRBJ1-1,.,TRBV3-1/TRBV3-2,few
CASSRDRGSGNTIYF,TGTGCCAGCAGCCGCGACAGGGGTTCTGGAAACACCATATATTTT,TRBJ1-3,TRBD1,TRBV7-2,once
CASQDRGYGYTF,TGTGCCAGCCAGGACAGGGGCTATGGCTACACCTTC,TRBJ1-2,TRBD1,TRBV6-5,once
CASSQPIGERNYEQYF,TGTGCCAGCAGTCAACCGATTGGGGAGCGTAACTACGAGCAGTACTTC,TRBJ2-7,.,TRBV6-2/TRBV6-3,.
CASSEGEDSPLHF,TGTGCCAGCAGTGAAGGAGAGGATTCACCCCTCCACTTT,TRBJ1-6,.,TRBV6-1,.
CASSRDGPGQPSYNEQFF,TGCGCCAGCAGCCGGGACGGTCCGGGACAGCCCTCCTACAATGAGCAGTTCTTC,TRBJ2-1,TRBD1,TRBV4-3,.
CASSFGGGPTSYEQYF,TGCGCCAGCAGCTTTGGTGGCGGGCCTACTTCCTACGAGCAGTACTTC,TRBJ2-7,.,TRBV5-1,.
CASSLWLQPNYGYTF,TGCGCCAGCAGCTTGTGGCTCCAACCAAACTATGGCTACACCTTC,TRBJ1-2,.,TRBV5-1,once
CASSVSGVGYEQYF,TGTGCCAGCAGTGTCTCGGGAGTAGGCTACGAGCAGTACTTC,TRBJ2-7,.,TRBV2,.
CASSRGLAGEGETQYF,TGTGCCAGCAGCCGGGGACTAGCGGGGGAAGGAGAGACCCAGTACTTC,TRBJ2-5,TRBD2,TRBV3-1/TRBV3-2,.
CASAIDNQPQHF,TGTGCCAGCGCGATAGACAATCAGCCCCAGCATTTT,TRBJ1-5,.,TRBV7-2,.
CASSQRSSGANVLTF,TGTGCCAGCAGCCAACGGAGCTCTGGGGCCAACGTCCTGACTTTC,TRBJ2-6,.,TRBV3-1/TRBV3-2,.
CASSPSPTYGYTF,TGTGCCAGCAGTCCTAGTCCTACCTATGGCTACACCTTC,TRBJ1-2,.,TRBV5-8,few
CASSQMRLTEAFF,TGTGCCAGCAGCCAGATGCGGTTGACTGAAGCTTTCTTT,TRBJ1-1,.,TRBV11-1,.
CSVSQGAFQPQHF,TGCAGCGTCTCACAGGGGGCGTTTCAGCCCCAGCATTTT,TRBJ1-5,TRBD1,TRBV29-1,few
CARSVAGGRGGTDTQYF,TGCGCCCGCAGCGTAGCGGGGGGGCGGGGGGGCACAGATACGCAGTATTTT,TRBJ2-3,TRBD2,TRBV9,.
CASSTFPGTGHRPEAFF,TGTGCCAGCAGCACCTTCCCAGGTACAGGGCACAGACCCGAAGCTTTCTTT,TRBJ1-1,.,TRBV7-2,.
CASSVKPGDEQYF,TGTGCCAGCAGCGTAAAACCAGGGGACGAGCAGTACTTC,TRBJ2-7,.,TRBV9,.
CASTERGGAGEQFF,TGTGCCAGCACTGAAAGAGGGGGCGCCGGTGAGCAGTTCTTC,TRBJ2-1,TRBD1,TRBV6-1,.
CASSPGQGYGYTF,TGTGCCAGCAGCCCAGGACAGGGCTATGGCTACACCTTC,TRBJ1-2,TRBD1,TRBV7-3,.
CASSLRIRSNQPQHF,TGTGCCAGCAGTCTCCGGATCAGGAGCAATCAGCCCCAGCATTTT,TRBJ1-5,.,TRBV6-5,.
CASSARGGHEKLFF,TGTGCCAGCAGCGCGAGGGGGGGACATGAAAAACTGTTTTTT,TRBJ1-4,.,TRBV9,.
CAWSWSGQTPGPQHF,TGTGCCTGGAGTTGGTCTGGGCAGACCCCCGGGCCCCAGCATTTT,TRBJ1-5,.,TRBV30,.
CASSNKGVPAQYF,TGTGCCAGCAGTAATAAGGGGGTCCCGGCCCAGTACTTC,TRBJ2-5,.,TRBV12-3/TRBV12-4,.
CASSEIEGQGTYEQYF,TGCGCCAGCAGTGAGATCGAGGGACAGGGGACCTACGAGCAGTACTTC,TRBJ2-7,TRBD1,TRBV10-1,.
CASSLGLTGSFSGPQHF,TGTGCCAGCAGCTTAGGTTTGACAGGAAGTTTTTCTGGGCCCCAGCATTTT,TRBJ1-5,.,TRBV7-9,.
CASSGLAGGEETQYF,TGTGCCAGTAGTGGGCTAGCGGGGGGCGAAGAGACCCAGTACTTC,TRBJ2-5,TRBD2,TRBV19,.
CASSQEDRRNSPLHF,TGCGCCAGCAGCCAAGAGGACAGGAGGAATTCACCCCTCCACTTT,TRBJ1-6,TRBD1,TRBV4-1,.
CASSVGAGHGYTF,TGTGCCAGCAGCGTAGGGGCAGGCCATGGCTACACCTTC,TRBJ1-2,.,TRBV9,.
CASNWFTREQYF,TGTGCCAGCAATTGGTTTACTCGGGAGCAGTACTTC,TRBJ2-7,.,TRBV6-4,.
CACAAVGNQPQHF,TGTGCCTGCGCGGCTGTCGGCAATCAGCCCCAGCATTTT,TRBJ1-5,.,TRBV7-2,.
CASSPPGGITGELFF,TGTGCCAGCAGCCCACCGGGGGGGATCACCGGGGAGCTGTTTTTT,TRBJ2-2,TRBD2,TRBV6-2/TRBV6-3,medium-sized
CAWALRPLEAFF,TGTGCCTGGGCTCTGCGGCCGCTTGAAGCTTTCTTT,TRBJ1-1,.,TRBV30,.
CASSPVTWGGNNEQYF,TGTGCCAGCAGCCCGGTCACGTGGGGCGGGAACAACGAGCAGTACTTC,TRBJ2-7,.,TRBV3-1/TRBV3-2,once
CASSLSGNTEAFF,TGTGCCAGCAGTTTGTCCGGGAACACTGAAGCTTTCTTT,TRBJ1-1,.,TRBV12-3/TRBV12-4,.